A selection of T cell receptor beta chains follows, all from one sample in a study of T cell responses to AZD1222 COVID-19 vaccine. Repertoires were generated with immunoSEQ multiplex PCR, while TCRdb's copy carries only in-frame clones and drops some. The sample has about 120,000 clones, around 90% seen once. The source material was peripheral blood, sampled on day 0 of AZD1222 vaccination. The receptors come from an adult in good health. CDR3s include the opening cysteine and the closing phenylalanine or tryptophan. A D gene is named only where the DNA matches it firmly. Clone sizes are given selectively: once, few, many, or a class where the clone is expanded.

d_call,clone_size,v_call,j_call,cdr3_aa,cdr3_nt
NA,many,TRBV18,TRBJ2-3,CASSPLRTDTQYF,TGTGCCAGCTCACCTCTTCGGACAGATACGCAGTATTTT
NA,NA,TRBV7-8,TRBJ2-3,CASSRGDFTDTQYF,TGTGCCAGCAGCCGAGGGGACTTCACAGATACGCAGTATTTT
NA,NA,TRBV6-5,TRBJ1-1,CASSKSMGTEAFF,TGTGCCAGCAGTAAATCAATGGGGACTGAAGCTTTCTTT
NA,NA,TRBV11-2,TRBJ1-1,CASSLAGRTEAFF,TGTGCCAGCAGCTTAGCCGGGAGAACTGAAGCTTTCTTT
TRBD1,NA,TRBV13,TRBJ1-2,CASSSISGGAEYGYTF,TGTGCCAGCAGCTCAATATCAGGGGGCGCGGAGTATGGCTACACCTTC
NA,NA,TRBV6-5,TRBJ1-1,CASSYLTEAFF,TGTGCCAGCAGTTACTTAACTGAAGCTTTCTTT
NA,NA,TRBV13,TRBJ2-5,CASSLSGGPDDQYF,TGTGCCAGCAGCTTATCCGGGGGTCCCGACGACCAGTACTTC
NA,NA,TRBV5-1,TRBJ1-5,CASSLSPDGQPQHF,TGCGCCAGCAGCTTGAGTCCCGACGGGCAGCCCCAGCATTTT
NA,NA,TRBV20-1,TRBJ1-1,CSASESGAFF,TGCAGTGCTAGTGAGAGTGGAGCTTTCTTT
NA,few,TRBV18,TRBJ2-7,CASSPPGGTYEQYF,TGTGCCAGCTCACCACCGGGGGGAACCTACGAGCAGTACTTC
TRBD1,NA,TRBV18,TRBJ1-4,CASSPFRDSHEKLFF,TGTGCCAGCTCGCCCTTCCGGGACAGCCATGAAAAACTGTTTTTT
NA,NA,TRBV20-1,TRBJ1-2,CSARYHGYTF,TGCAGTGCTAGGTACCATGGCTACACCTTC
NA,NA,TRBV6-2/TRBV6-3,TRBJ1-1,CASSNPGAGAFF,TGTGCCAGCAGCAATCCGGGGGCTGGGGCTTTCTTT
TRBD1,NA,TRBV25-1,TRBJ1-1,CASSEEAGGRAFF,TGTGCCAGCAGTGAAGAGGCAGGGGGAAGAGCTTTCTTT
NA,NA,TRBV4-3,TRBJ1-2,CASSQDVSYGYTF,TGCGCCAGCAGCCAAGACGTGAGCTATGGCTACACCTTC
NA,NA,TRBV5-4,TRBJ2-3,CASSFRLVPDTQYF,TGTGCCAGCAGCTTCCGACTAGTCCCAGATACGCAGTATTTT
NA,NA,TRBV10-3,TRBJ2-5,CAISERVGTEETQYF,TGTGCCATCAGTGAGAGGGTGGGAACTGAAGAGACCCAGTACTTC
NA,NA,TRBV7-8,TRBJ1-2,CASSLEGFGYTF,TGTGCCAGCAGCTTAGAGGGGTTTGGCTACACCTTC
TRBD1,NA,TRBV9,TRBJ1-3,CASSSGQGTGNTIYF,TGTGCCAGCAGCTCCGGACAGGGGACTGGAAACACCATATATTTT
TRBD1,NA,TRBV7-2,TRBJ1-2,CASSLLNRGHTNYGYTF,TGTGCCAGCAGCTTATTGAACAGGGGGCACACGAACTATGGCTACACCTTC
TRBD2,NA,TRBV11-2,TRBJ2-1,CASSLAPLAGVINNEQFF,TGTGCCAGCAGCTTAGCCCCACTAGCGGGGGTGATAAACAATGAGCAGTTCTTC
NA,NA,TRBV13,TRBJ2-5,CASSQGETQYF,TGTGCCAGCAGCCAAGGGGAGACCCAGTACTTC
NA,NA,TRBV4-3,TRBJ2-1,CASSQVGRSYNEQFF,TGCGCCAGCAGCCAAGTCGGACGATCCTACAATGAGCAGTTCTTC